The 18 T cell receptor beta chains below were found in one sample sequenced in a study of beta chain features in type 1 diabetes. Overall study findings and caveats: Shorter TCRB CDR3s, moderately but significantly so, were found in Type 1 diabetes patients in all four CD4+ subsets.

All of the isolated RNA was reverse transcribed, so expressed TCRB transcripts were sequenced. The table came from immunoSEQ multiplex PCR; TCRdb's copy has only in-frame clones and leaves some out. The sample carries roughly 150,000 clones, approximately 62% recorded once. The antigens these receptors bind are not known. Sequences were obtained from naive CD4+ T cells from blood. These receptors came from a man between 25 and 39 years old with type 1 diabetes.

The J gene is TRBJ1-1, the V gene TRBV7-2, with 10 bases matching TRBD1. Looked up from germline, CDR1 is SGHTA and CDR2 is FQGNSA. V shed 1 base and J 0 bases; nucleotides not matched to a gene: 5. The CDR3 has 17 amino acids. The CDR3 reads CASSLVGTGAMNTEAFF. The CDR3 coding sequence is TGTGCCAGCAGCTTAGTGGGGACAGGGGCCATGAACACTGAAGCTTTCTTT.

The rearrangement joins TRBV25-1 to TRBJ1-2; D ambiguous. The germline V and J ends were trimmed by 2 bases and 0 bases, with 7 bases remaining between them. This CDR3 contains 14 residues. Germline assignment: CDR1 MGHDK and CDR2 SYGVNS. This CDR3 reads CASSENGSNYGYTF. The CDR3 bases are TGTGCCAGCAGTGAAAACGGATCTAACTATGGCTACACCTTC.

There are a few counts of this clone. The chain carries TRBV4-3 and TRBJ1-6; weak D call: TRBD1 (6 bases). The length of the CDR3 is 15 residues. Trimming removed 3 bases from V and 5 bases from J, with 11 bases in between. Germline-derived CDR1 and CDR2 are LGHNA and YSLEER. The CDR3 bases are TGCGCCAGCAGCCAGGGCGGGGGCAATAATTCACCCCTCCACTTT. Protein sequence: CASSQGGGNNSPLHF.

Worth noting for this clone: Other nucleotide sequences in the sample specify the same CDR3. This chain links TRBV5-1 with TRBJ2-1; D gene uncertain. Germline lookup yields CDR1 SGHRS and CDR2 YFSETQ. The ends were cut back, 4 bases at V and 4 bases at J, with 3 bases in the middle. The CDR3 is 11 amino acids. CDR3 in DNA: TGCGCCAGCAGCGCGTACAATGAGCAGTTCTTC. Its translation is CASSAYNEQFF.

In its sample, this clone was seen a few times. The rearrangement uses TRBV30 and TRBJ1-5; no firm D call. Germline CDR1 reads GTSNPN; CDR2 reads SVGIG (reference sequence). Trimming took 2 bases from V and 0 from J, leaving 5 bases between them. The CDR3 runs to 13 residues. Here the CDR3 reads CAWSMDSNQPQHF. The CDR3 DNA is TGTGCCTGGAGTATGGATAGCAATCAGCCCCAGCATTTT.

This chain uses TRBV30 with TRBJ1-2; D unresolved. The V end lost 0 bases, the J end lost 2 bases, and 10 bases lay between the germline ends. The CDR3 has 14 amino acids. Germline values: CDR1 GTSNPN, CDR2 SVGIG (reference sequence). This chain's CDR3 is CAWSVLPGNYGYTF. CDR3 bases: TGTGCCTGGAGTGTACTTCCGGGAAACTATGGCTACACCTTC.

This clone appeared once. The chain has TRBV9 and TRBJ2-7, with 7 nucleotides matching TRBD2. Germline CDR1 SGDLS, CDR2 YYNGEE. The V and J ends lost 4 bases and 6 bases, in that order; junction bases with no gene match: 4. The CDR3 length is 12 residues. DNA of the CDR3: TGTGCCAGCAGCCCCAGGGAGGGCGAGCAGTACTTC. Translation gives CASSPREGEQYF.

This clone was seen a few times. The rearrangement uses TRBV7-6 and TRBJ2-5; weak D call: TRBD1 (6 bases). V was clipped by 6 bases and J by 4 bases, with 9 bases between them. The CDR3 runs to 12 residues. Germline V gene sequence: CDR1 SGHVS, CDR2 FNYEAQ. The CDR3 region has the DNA TGTGCCAGCAGAAGACAGGCAGAGACCCAGTACTTC. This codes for CASRRQAETQYF. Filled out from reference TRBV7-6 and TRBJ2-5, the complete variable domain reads GAGVSQSPRYKVTKRGQDVALRCDPISGHVSLYWYRQALGQGPEFLTYFNYEAQQDKSGLPNDRFSAERPEGSISTLTIQRTEQRDSAMYRCASRRQAETQYFGPGTRLLVL.

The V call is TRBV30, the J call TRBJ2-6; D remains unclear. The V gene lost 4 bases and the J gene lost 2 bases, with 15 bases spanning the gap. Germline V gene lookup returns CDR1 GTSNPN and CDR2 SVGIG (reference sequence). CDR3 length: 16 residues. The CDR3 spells CAWKPDPSPGANVLTF. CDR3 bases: TGTGCCTGGAAACCCGACCCGTCCCCTGGGGCCAACGTCCTGACTTTC.

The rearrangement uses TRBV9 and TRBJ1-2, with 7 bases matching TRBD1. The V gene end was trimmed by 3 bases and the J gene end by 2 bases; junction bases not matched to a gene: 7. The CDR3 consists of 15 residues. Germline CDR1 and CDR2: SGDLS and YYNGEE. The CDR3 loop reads CASSATTGTNYGYTF. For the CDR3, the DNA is TGTGCCAGCAGCGCAACGACAGGGACAAACTATGGCTACACCTTC.

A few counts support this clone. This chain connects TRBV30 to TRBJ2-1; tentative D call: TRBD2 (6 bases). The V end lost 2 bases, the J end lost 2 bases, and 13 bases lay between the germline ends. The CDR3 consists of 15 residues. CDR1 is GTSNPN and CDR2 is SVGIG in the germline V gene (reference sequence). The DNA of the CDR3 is TGTGCCTGGAGTACTGGGACTGATGCCTACAATGAGCAGTTCTTC. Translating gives CAWSTGTDAYNEQFF.

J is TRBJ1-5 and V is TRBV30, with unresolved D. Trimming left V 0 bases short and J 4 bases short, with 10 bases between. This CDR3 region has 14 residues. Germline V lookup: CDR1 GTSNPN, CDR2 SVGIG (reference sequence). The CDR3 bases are TGTGCCTGGAGTGTAGTGACGGATAATCAGCCCCAGCATTTT. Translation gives CAWSVVTDNQPQHF.

The CDR3 spells CATTPRGQETQYF. The DNA for the CDR3 is TGTGCCACCACCCCGAGGGGGCAAGAGACCCAGTACTTC. V usage is TRBV10-3 and J usage is TRBJ2-5; perhaps TRBD1 as D (6 bases). The germline CDR1 and CDR2 sequences are ENHRY and SYGVKD. The CDR3 covers 13 residues. Trimming shortened V by 10 bases and J by 2 bases, and 14 bases separated the two germline ends.

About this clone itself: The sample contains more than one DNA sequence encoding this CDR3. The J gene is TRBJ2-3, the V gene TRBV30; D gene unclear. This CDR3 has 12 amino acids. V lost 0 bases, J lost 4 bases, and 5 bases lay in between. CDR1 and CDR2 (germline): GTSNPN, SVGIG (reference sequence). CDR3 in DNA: TGTGCCTGGAGTGTTGGATCAGATACGCAGTATTTT. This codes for CAWSVGSDTQYF.

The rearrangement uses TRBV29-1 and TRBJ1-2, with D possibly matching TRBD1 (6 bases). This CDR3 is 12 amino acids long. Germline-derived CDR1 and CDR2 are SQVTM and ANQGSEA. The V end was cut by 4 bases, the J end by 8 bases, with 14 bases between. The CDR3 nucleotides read TGCAGCGTTGGACGGGACACCCAGGGCTACACCTTC. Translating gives CSVGRDTQGYTF.

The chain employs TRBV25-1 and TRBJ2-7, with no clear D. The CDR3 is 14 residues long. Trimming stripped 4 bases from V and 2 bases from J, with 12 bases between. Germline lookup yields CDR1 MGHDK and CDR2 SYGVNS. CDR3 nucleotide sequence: TGTGCCAGCAGTGTACTTGGTGCTACCTACGAGCAGTACTTC. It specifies CASSVLGATYEQYF.

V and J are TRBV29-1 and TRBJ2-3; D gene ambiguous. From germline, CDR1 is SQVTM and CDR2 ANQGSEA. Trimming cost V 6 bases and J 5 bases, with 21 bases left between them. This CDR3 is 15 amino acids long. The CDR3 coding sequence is TGCAGCGTGTCCGGCAGTGAGTATGTCGAAGATACGCAGTATTTT. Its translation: CSVSGSEYVEDTQYF.

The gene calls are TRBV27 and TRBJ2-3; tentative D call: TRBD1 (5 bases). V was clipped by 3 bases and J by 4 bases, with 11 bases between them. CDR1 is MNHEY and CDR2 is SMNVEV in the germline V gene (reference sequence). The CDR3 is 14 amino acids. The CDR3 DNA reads TGTGCCAGCAGTTTCTCTGGGGCGGCAGATACGCAGTATTTT. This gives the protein CASSFSGAADTQYF.